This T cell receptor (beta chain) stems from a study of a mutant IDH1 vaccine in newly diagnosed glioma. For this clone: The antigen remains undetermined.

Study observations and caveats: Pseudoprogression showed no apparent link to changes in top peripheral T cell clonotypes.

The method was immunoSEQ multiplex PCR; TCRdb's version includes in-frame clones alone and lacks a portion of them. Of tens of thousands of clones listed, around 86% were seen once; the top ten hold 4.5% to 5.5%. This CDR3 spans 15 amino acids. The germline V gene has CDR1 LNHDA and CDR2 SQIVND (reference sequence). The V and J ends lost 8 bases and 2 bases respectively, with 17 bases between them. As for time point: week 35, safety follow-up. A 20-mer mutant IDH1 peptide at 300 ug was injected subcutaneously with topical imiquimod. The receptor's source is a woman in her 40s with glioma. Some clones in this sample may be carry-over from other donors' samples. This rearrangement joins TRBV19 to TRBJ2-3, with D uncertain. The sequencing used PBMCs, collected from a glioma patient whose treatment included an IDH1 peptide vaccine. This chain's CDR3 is CASSGGDGYTDTQYF. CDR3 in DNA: TGTGCCAGTTCTGGCGGAGACGGTTACACAGATACGCAGTATTTT. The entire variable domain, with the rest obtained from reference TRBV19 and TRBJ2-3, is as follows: DGGITQSPKYLFRKEGQNVTLSCEQNLNHDAMYWYRQDPGQGLRLIYYSQIVNDFQKGDIAEGYSVSREKKESFPLTVTSAQKNPTAFYLCASSGGDGYTDTQYFGPGTRLTVL.